The source of this TCR beta chain is a study of T-cell reconstitution after alpha-beta-depleted transplantation in children. The germline gives CDR1 DFQATT, CDR2 SNEGSKA (reference sequence). The ends were cut back, 6 bases at V and 5 bases at J, with 17 bases in the middle. The CDR3 runs 13 residues. This sample's TCRbeta library carried unique molecular identifier barcodes. TCRdb re-called the PCR reads through MiXCR, storing one row per CDR3 protein. The sample contains 200,000 to 250,000 distinct CDR3 sequences, roughly 8% of which appear only once. Findings and limits, study-wide: As was reported, about two months after transplant, alpha-beta T cells came from several hundred expanded graft clones. Recipient T cells and thymic progenitors that survived were the source of the high TCRbeta diversity seen at day 60 in some patients.

Comments on this clonotype: The antigen remains undetermined.

The origin of this receptor is a male patient younger than 18 who had a stem cell transplant for acute lymphoblastic leukemia, so the T cells may come from the graft donor. V and J are TRBV20-1 and TRBJ2-7; D is unresolved. The sequenced sample was PBMCs, mostly from graft donor cells, obtained 180 days after TCRalphabeta/CD19-depleted stem cell transplant. The CDR3 is CSAAAEKPHEQYF. The DNA of the CDR3 is TGCAGTGCGGCAGCAGAAAAGCCTCACGAGCAGTACTTC.